This TCR beta chain was identified in a study of long-term antiretroviral therapy in people with HIV. Trimming left V 1 base short and J 0 bases short, with 4 bases between. The CDR3 is 14 residues long. Germline CDR1 reads SNHLY; CDR2 reads FYNNEI. Version v3.0 of the immunoSEQ assay ran at survey level. Some clones are missing from TCRdb's copy, which holds only in-frame ones; the method was immunoSEQ multiplex PCR. The data show some 15,000 clones, with more than 75% seen just once and roughly 12% held by the top ten. On this clone: The antigen is undetermined. Additional DNA sequences in this sample encode the identical CDR3.

Notes on the study in general: Post-ART diversity increased but stayed below transplant donor controls.

This chain links TRBV2 with TRBJ1-5; D gene uncertain. The input for sequencing was unsorted PBMCs, taken 6.9 years after starting antiretroviral therapy. This sequence originates from a man aged 45-60 years with HIV. CDR3 sequence (DNA): TGTGCCAGCAGTGAAGGCAGTAGCAATCAGCCCCAGCATTTT. The encoded protein is CASSEGSSNQPQHF. The entire variable domain, with the rest obtained from reference TRBV2 and TRBJ1-5, is as follows: EPEVTQTPSHQVTQMGQEVILRCVPISNHLYFYWYRQILGQKVEFLVSFYNNEISEKSEIFDDQFSVERPDGSNFTLKIRSTKLEDSAMYFCASSEGSSNQPQHFGDGTRLSIL.